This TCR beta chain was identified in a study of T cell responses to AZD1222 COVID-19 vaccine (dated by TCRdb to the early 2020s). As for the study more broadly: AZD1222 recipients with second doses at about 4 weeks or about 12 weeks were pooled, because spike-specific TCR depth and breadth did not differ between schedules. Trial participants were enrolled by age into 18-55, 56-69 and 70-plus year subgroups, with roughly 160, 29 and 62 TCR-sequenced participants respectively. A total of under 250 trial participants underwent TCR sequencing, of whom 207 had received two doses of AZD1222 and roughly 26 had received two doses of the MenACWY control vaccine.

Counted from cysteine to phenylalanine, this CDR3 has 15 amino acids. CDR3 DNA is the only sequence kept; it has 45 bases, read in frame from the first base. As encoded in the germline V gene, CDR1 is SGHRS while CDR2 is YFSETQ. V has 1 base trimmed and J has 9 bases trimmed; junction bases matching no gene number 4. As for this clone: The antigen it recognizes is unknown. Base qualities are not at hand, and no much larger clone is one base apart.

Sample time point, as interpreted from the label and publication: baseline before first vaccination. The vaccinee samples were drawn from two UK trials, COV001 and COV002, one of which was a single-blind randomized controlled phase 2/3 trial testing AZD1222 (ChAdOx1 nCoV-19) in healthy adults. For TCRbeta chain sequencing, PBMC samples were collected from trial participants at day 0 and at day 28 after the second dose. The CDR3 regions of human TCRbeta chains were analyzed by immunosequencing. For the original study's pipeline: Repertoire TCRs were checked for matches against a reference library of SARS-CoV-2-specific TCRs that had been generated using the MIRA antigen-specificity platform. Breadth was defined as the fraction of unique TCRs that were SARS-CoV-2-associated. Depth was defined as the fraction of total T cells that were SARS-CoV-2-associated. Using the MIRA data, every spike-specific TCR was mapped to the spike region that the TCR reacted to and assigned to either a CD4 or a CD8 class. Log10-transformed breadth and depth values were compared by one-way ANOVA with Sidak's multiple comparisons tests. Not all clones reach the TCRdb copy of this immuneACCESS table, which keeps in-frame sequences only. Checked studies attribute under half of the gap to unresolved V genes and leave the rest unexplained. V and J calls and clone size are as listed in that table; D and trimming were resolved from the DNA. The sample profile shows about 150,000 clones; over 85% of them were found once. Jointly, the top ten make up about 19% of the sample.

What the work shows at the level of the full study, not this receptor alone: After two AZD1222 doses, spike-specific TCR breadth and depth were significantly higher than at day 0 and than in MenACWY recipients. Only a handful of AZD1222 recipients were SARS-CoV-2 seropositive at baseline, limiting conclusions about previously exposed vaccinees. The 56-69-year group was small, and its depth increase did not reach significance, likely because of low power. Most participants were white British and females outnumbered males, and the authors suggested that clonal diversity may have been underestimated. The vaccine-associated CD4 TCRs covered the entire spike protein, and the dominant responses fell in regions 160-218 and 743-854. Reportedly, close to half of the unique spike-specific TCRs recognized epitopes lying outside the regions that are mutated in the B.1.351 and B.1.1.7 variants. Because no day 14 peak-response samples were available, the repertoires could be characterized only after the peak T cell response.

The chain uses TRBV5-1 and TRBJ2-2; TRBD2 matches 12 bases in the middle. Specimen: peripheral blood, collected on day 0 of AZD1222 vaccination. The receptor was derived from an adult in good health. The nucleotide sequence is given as TGCGCCAGCAGCTTGACTAGCGGGGGGCCCCGGGAGCTGTTTTTT. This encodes CASSLTSGGPRELFF.